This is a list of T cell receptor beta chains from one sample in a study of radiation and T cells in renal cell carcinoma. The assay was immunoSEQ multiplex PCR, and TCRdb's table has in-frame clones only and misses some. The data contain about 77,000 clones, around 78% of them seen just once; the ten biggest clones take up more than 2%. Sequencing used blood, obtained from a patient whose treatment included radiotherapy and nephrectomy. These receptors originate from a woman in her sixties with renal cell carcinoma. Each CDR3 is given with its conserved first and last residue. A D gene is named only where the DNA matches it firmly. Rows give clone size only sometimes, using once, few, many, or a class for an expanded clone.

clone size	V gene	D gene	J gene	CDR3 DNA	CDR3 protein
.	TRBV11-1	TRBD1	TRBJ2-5	TGTGCCAGCAGCCAAAGGGACAGTCGGGTAGAGACCCAGTACTTC	CASSQRDSRVETQYF
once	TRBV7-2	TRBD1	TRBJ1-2	TGTGCCAGCAGCGAGGGGGCGGTAGGCTATGGCTACACCTTC	CASSEGAVGYGYTF
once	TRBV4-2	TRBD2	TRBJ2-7	TGTGCCAGCAGCCCCTCCAGCGGGAGTAACTACGAGCAGTACTTC	CASSPSSGSNYEQYF
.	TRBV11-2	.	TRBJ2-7	TGTGCCAGCAGCTTAGAGATGGCCTACGAGCAGTACTTC	CASSLEMAYEQYF
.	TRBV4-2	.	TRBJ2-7	TGTGCCAGCAGCCCCCGGGACCCCACGGGGGAGCAGTACTTC	CASSPRDPTGEQYF
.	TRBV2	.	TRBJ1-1	TGTGCCAGCCCAATTGGAGACAGCCGTCGGGCTTTCTTT	CASPIGDSRRAFF
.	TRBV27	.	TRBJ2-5	TGTGCCAGCAGAAAATCCAAGGGGGGAGAGACCCAGTACTTC	CASRKSKGGETQYF
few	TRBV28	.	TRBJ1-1	TGTGCCAGCAGTCTAGTCCAGGCCTCAACGGAAGCTTTCTTT	CASSLVQASTEAFF
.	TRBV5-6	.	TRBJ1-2	TGTGCCAGCAGTGGGGTGGCGGGTAACTATGGCTACACCTTC	CASSGVAGNYGYTF
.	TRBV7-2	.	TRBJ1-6	TGTGCCAGCAGCCGGGACGGTTATAATTCACCCCTCCACTTT	CASSRDGYNSPLHF
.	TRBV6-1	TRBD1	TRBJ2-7	TGTGCCAGCAGTCTACGGCAGGGGGTCGACGAGCAGTACTTC	CASSLRQGVDEQYF
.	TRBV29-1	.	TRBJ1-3	TGCAGCGCTGGAGGCCACTCTGGAAACACCATATATTTT	CSAGGHSGNTIYF
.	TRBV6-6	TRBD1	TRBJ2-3	TGTGCCAGCAGTTACGGACAGGCCTCAAGAGATACGCAGTATTTT	CASSYGQASRDTQYF
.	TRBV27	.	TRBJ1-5	TGTGCCAGCAGATATGGGGGGAACGGCAATCAGCCCCAGCATTTT	CASRYGGNGNQPQHF
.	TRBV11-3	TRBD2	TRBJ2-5	TGTGCCAGCAGCTCGGGACTAGCGGAGACCCAGTACTTC	CASSSGLAETQYF
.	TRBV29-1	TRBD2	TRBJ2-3	TGCAGCGTTGACAGGGTCCGTGGAACTAGCGGGAGGACAGATACGCAGTATTTT	CSVDRVRGTSGRTDTQYF
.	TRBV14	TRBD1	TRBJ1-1	TGTGCCAGCAGCCCGCTGTTCAGGGGGCCTGAAGCTTTCTTT	CASSPLFRGPEAFF
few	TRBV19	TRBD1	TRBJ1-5	TGTGCCAGTAGTCCCCGGGACAGATCCAATCAGCCCCAGCATTTT	CASSPRDRSNQPQHF
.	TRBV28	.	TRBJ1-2	TGTGCCAGCTCTCGACAGGACTATGGCTACACCTTC	CASSRQDYGYTF
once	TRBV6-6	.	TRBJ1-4	TGTGCCAGCAGTTCTACGGGGACCCCTAGGGAAAAACTGTTTTTT	CASSSTGTPREKLFF
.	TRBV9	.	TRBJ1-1	TGTGCCAGCAGCGTAGGAATAGGGAGGAACACTGAAGCTTTCTTT	CASSVGIGRNTEAFF
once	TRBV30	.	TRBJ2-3	TGTGCCTGGAGCCCGACCCGGGATACGCAGTATTTT	CAWSPTRDTQYF
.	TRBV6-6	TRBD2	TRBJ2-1	TGTGCCAGCAGGCCTAGCGGTTTCCCCCACAATGAGCAGTTCTTC	CASRPSGFPHNEQFF
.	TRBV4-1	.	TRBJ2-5	TGCGCCAGCAGCCAAGAAAGGGGGTGGGAGACCCAGTACTTC	CASSQERGWETQYF
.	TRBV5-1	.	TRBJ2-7	TGCGCCAGCAGTTGGGCTAGCTCCTACGAGCAGTACTTC	CASSWASSYEQYF
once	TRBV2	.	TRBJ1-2	TGTGCCAGCAGAGGTTCGGGCAGGGTAGGCTATGGCTACACCTTC	CASRGSGRVGYGYTF
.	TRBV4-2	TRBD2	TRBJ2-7	TGTGCCAGCAGCCAAGCCGAACTAGCGGGGGGTCGGAACGAGCAGTACTTC	CASSQAELAGGRNEQYF
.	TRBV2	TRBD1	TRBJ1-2	TGTGCCAGCACTTTGGACAGGGGGCTCTCTGGCTACACCTTC	CASTLDRGLSGYTF